Here is one T cell receptor beta chain with its context. Its antigen remains unidentified. The V gene's germline CDR1 is LNHDA and CDR2 SQIVND (reference sequence). The CDR3 loop spans 14 amino acids. This sample stems from a study of blood T cells in healthy people across ages. Each donor's blood draw was approximately 10 milliliters of peripheral blood. Sample-barcoded 5' priming and a J-beta primer mix drove a second PCR of about 6 to 12 cycles. TCRdb re-derived calls from the 5' RACE reads in MiXCR, one entry per CDR3 protein. The sample records around 900,000 distinct CDR3 sequences, about 53% being singletons. Study observations and caveats: When set beside aged donors, long-lived donors presented more naive CD4+ cells and higher diversity. There was no known CMV status for donors, so expanded clonotype changes were possibly confounded.

This receptor was obtained from a woman aged 55-69 years in good health. The chain uses TRBV19 and TRBJ2-4; no clear D. Matching the DNA end better, TRBJ2-7 makes the J call doubtful. What was sequenced was blood. The CDR3 spells CASSILVNSYEQYF. The DNA for the CDR3 is TGTGCCAGTAGTATTTTGGTGAACTCCTACGAGCAGTACTTC.